The 22 T cell receptor beta chains in this list originate from one sample, sequenced in a study of identifying expanded T cells in peripheral blood. Here immunoSEQ multiplex PCR was the method, and the copy in TCRdb shows in-frame clones only, minus some. Of around 120,000 clones listed, less than 90% were seen once; the top ten hold approximately 8.9%. The sequenced material came from blood. The source of these receptors is a person aged 18-70 years in good health.

The chain carries TRBV19 and TRBJ2-3; D is ambiguous. The CDR3 loop spans 14 amino acids. Trimming took off 3 bases at V and 1 base at J, with 8 bases between the two ends. Per the germline V gene, CDR1 is LNHDA and CDR2 is SQIVND (reference sequence). The chain's CDR3 is CASSIGPGTDTQYF. The CDR3 nucleotides are TGTGCCAGTAGTATCGGGCCGGGCACAGATACGCAGTATTTT.

In its sample, this clone was seen once. This chain links TRBV2 with TRBJ1-3; D gene uncertain. CDR1 and CDR2 (germline): SNHLY, FYNNEI. The CDR3 totals 13 residues. The germline V and J ends were trimmed by 5 bases and 8 bases, with 13 bases remaining between them. CDR3 amino acids: CASSRQELDTIYF. CDR3 DNA: TGTGCCAGCAGTAGGCAGGAGTTGGACACCATATATTTT.

The chain couples TRBV7-9 to TRBJ2-1, with D perhaps TRBD2 (5 bases). CDR1 and CDR2 from the germline V gene are SEHNR and FQNEAQ (reference sequence). This CDR3 is built from 18 residues. Between the trimmed V and J ends, which lost 1 base and 1 base, there was a span of 17 bases. The CDR3 nucleotides are TGTGCCAGCAGCTTAGAGTTGTACGTTCCGGGGTCCTACAATGAGCAGTTCTTC. Translating it yields CASSLELYVPGSYNEQFF.

The genes are TRBV19 and TRBJ1-1, with 9 bases lining up with TRBD1. The V gene end was trimmed by 5 bases and the J gene end by 1 base; junction bases not matched to a gene: 8. This CDR3 region has 16 residues. Germline CDR1 LNHDA, CDR2 SQIVND (reference sequence). CDR3 DNA: TGTGCCAGTAGTCTCAGGACAGGGGTGAAGAACACTGAAGCTTTCTTT. This codes for CASSLRTGVKNTEAFF.

V usage is TRBV9 and J usage is TRBJ2-1; D possibly uses TRBD1 or TRBD2 (5 bases each). The V and J ends lost 3 bases and 7 bases respectively, with 8 bases between them. The CDR3 extends over 12 amino acids. Germline V gene sequence: CDR1 SGDLS, CDR2 YYNGEE. The CDR3 sequence: CASSAEGNEQFF. CDR3 DNA: TGTGCCAGCAGCGCCGAGGGGAATGAGCAGTTCTTC.

The chain uses TRBV4-3 and TRBJ2-5, with no clear D. Between the trimmed V and J ends, which lost 1 base and 5 bases, there was a span of 17 bases. Germline V CDR1 and CDR2: LGHNA, YSLEER. The CDR3 extends over 16 amino acids. The CDR3 region has the DNA TGCGCCAGCAGCCAAGGGGATCTTATAGGAATGGAGACCCAGTACTTC. As protein: CASSQGDLIGMETQYF.

The V call is TRBV2, the J call TRBJ1-2; TRBD1 agrees at 9 bases. Germline CDR1 is SNHLY and CDR2 is FYNNEI. This CDR3 is 21 amino acids long. J lost 4 bases, V lost 0 bases, and 21 bases had no gene match. The CDR3 sequence is CASSEAGGTGGPFSGTYGYTF. CDR3 coding DNA: TGTGCCAGCAGTGAAGCTGGGGGCACAGGGGGCCCCTTTTCGGGTACCTATGGCTACACCTTC. The full variable domain, with the rest looked up from reference TRBV2 and TRBJ1-2, is EPEVTQTPSHQVTQMGQEVILRCVPISNHLYFYWYRQILGQKVEFLVSFYNNEISEKSEIFDDQFSVERPDGSNFTLKIRSTKLEDSAMYFCASSEAGGTGGPFSGTYGYTFGSGTRLTVV.

The chain carries TRBV9 and TRBJ2-7, with a possible D match to TRBD1 (5 bases). The CDR3 is made up of 15 amino acids. Trimming took off 0 bases at V and 3 bases at J, with 13 bases between the two ends. Per germline, CDR1 SGDLS and CDR2 YYNGEE. Here the CDR3 reads CASSVEAGMGYEQYF. The CDR3 DNA sequence: TGTGCCAGCAGCGTAGAGGCAGGGATGGGCTACGAGCAGTACTTC.

V gene TRBV11-3 combines with J gene TRBJ2-1; the D gene is possibly TRBD2 (6 bases). Germline-derived CDR1 and CDR2 are SGHNT and YENEEA. Deletions cut 1 base from V and 10 bases from J, with 14 bases between. CDR3 length: 14 residues. CDR3 sequence reads: CASSLATGSLEQFF. The CDR3 region has the DNA TGTGCCAGCAGCTTAGCAACCGGGAGCTTAGAGCAGTTCTTC.

CDR3 bases: TGTGCCAGTCGCACAGGGAATGGAAACACCATATATTTT. As protein: CASRTGNGNTIYF. The chain is built from TRBV6-1 and TRBJ1-3, with a possible D match to TRBD1 (6 bases). The CDR3 loop spans 13 amino acids. Germline V gene sequence: CDR1 MNHNS, CDR2 SASEGT. V lost 9 bases and J 3 bases, leaving 12 bases between the germline ends.

The chain couples TRBV14 to TRBJ1-4, with TRBD1 matching over 9 bases. The germline gives CDR1 SGHDN, CDR2 FVKESK. The CDR3 consists of 17 residues. V dropped 0 bases and J dropped 8; count of bases not matched to a gene: 10. Written as DNA, the CDR3 is TGTGCCAGCAGCCAAGATGTTCCGGGACAGGGAATCGAAAAACTGTTTTTT. This translates into CASSQDVPGQGIEKLFF.

This chain connects TRBV27 to TRBJ1-1; a possible D gene is TRBD1 (5 bases). V lost 1 base and J 0 bases, leaving 6 bases between the germline ends. Germline V gene data show CDR1 as MNHEY and CDR2 as SMNVEV (reference sequence). This CDR3 has 14 residues. CDR3 residues: CASSLWGMNTEAFF. The DNA of the CDR3 is TGTGCCAGCAGTTTATGGGGGATGAACACTGAAGCTTTCTTT.

V gene TRBV7-8 combines with J gene TRBJ1-1, with D unresolved. Germline CDR1 SGHVS, CDR2 FQNEAQ. V lost 5 bases to trimming and J lost 5 bases, with 12 bases between them. The CDR3 contains 13 residues. In nucleotides, the CDR3 is TGTGCCAGCAGCCTAAGACGGCATACTGAAGCTTTCTTT. It is translated as CASSLRRHTEAFF.

The rearrangement uses TRBV29-1 and TRBJ1-1; no clear D. The CDR3 has 12 amino acids. With 6 bases removed from V and 1 base from J, the gap between germline ends came to 9 bases. Germline CDR1 is SQVTM and CDR2 is ANQGSEA. CDR3: CSVAISNTEAFF. The CDR3 DNA is TGCAGCGTCGCCATATCGAACACTGAAGCTTTCTTT.

The chain links TRBV6-5 to TRBJ1-6; D is unclear. Trimming pared 7 bases from V and 6 bases from J, leaving 16 bases between. This CDR3 comprises 15 residues. Germline-derived CDR1 and CDR2 are MNHEY and SVGAGI. The CDR3 DNA sequence: TGTGCCAGCACCGCAGCGGGTCTCTCTAATTCACCCCTCCACTTT. Translated, it gives CASTAAGLSNSPLHF.

This clone was detected only once. The rearrangement uses TRBV27 and TRBJ2-3; D unclear. CDR3 length: 15 residues. CDR1 and CDR2 (germline): MNHEY, SMNVEV (reference sequence). V was trimmed by 2 bases and J by 1 base, leaving 10 bases between them. DNA for the CDR3: TGTGCCAGCAGTTTACGGTTCCTTGGCACAGATACGCAGTATTTT. This sequence encodes CASSLRFLGTDTQYF.

Only a few counts were recorded for this clone. The chain carries TRBV6-1 and TRBJ2-1, with TRBD2 matching over 8 bases. Germline assignment: CDR1 MNHNS and CDR2 SASEGT. This CDR3 comprises 15 residues. Trimming took 3 bases from V and 8 from J; bases not matched to a gene: 9. The DNA of the CDR3 is TGTGCCAGCAGTGATGGCGGGAGGCCCTCCGATGAGCAGTTCTTC. This codes for CASSDGGRPSDEQFF.

The chain employs TRBV10-3 and TRBJ2-3; 12 nucleotides match TRBD2. This CDR3 comprises 14 residues. After removal of 11 bases from V and 1 base from J, the junction contained 4 bases not matched to a gene. Germline CDR1 and CDR2: ENHRY and SYGVKD. In DNA form, the CDR3 reads TGTGCCGCCCGGACTAGCGGGGGCACAGATACGCAGTATTTT. Protein product: CAARTSGGTDTQYF.

The chain has TRBV5-4 and TRBJ2-5; D not resolved. The CDR3 spans 14 residues. Germline values: CDR1 SGHNT, CDR2 YYREEE (reference sequence). Trimming took 0 bases from V and 5 from J, leaving 11 bases between them. The CDR3, as DNA: TGTGCCAGCAGCTTGGAGGCCCTCCGGGAGACCCAGTACTTC. This sequence encodes CASSLEALRETQYF.

The rearrangement uses TRBV29-1 and TRBJ2-7, with 7 positions matching TRBD2. Germline trimming cut 7 bases from V and 1 base from J; bases unmatched to any gene: 13. This CDR3 has 15 amino acids. Germline lookup yields CDR1 SQVTM and CDR2 ANQGSEA. CDR3 nucleotides: TGCAGCGCAACGCCGGGGGGATCTGGTTCCTACGAGCAGTACTTC. The encoded protein is CSATPGGSGSYEQYF.

The gene calls are TRBV13 and TRBJ2-7, with 7 bases fitting TRBD1. The CDR3 is 15 residues long. V was pared by 2 bases and J by 7 bases, with 11 bases of the junction left unmatched. CDR1 and CDR2 (germline): PRHDT, FYEKMQ (reference sequence). In nucleotides, the CDR3 is TGTGCCAGCAGCTTACAAGGGACAGTCAGCGGAGAGCAGTACTTC. It is translated as CASSLQGTVSGEQYF.

The chain couples TRBV9 to TRBJ2-1; 7 bases fit TRBD1. Germline CDR1 and CDR2: SGDLS and YYNGEE. J gave up 7 bases and V 0 bases, and 7 bases lay outside the gene matches. The CDR3 sequence is 15 residues long. For the CDR3, the DNA is TGTGCCAGCAGCGTAGAGGGAAGGGGGCAAAATGAGCAGTTCTTC. Translated: CASSVEGRGQNEQFF.